The source of this TCR beta chain is a study of CD8 T cells in ankylosing spondylitis. This clonotype was seen many times. V was pared by 0 bases and J by 3 bases, with 12 bases between. Germline loops: CDR1 SGHTS, CDR2 YDEGEE. This CDR3 is built from 15 residues. A single record per CDR3 protein comes from TCRdb applying MiXCR to the 5' RACE reads. The top ten clones hold 12% of a sample with around 130,000 distinct CDR3 sequences, over 6.5% of them seen once. This receptor was taken from a male donor with ankylosing spondylitis or in good health (not recorded which). The specimen sequenced was blood, either unsorted or a sorted T cell fraction (not recorded which). The chain carries TRBV5-8 and TRBJ2-5; D not resolved. CDR3 sequence: CASSLGTPKKETQYF. As DNA, the CDR3 is TGTGCCAGCAGCTTGGGGACCCCCAAGAAAGAGACCCAGTACTTC.